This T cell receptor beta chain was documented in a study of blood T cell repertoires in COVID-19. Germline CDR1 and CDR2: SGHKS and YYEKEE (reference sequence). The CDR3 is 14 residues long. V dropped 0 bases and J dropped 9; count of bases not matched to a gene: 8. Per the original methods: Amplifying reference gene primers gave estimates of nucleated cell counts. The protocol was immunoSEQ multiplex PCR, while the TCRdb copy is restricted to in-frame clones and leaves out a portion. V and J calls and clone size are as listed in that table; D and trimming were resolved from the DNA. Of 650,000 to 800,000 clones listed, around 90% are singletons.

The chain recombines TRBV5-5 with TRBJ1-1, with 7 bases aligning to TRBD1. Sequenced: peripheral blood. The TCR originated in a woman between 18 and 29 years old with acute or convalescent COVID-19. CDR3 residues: CASSLAWTGPKAFF. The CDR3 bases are TGTGCCAGCAGCTTGGCCTGGACAGGACCTAAAGCTTTCTTT.